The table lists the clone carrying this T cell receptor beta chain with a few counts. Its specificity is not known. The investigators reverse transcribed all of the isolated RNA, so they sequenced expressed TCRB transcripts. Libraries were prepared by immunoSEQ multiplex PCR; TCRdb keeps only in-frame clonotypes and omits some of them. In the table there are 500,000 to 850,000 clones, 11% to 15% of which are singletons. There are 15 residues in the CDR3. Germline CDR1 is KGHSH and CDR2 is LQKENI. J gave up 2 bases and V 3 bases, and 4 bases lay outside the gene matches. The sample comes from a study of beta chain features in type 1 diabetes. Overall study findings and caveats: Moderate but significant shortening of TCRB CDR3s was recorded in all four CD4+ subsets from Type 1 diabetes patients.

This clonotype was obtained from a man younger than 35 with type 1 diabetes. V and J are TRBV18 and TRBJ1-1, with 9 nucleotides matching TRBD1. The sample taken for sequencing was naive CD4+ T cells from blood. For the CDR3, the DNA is TGTGCCAGCTCACCGATCACAGGGGGCAACACTGAAGCTTTCTTT. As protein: CASSPITGGNTEAFF.